The 26 T cell receptor beta chains presented below share a single source sample, sequenced in a study of blood T cell repertoires in COVID-19. Assay used: immunoSEQ multiplex PCR; TCRdb lists only in-frame clones, some missing. The data hold roughly 170,000 clones, with more than 65% observed a single time. Sequencing was done on a sample of PBMCs or T cells enriched from blood (not recorded which). The receptor source for this set is a man in his 60s who had recovered from COVID-19.

V gene TRBV5-1 combines with J gene TRBJ2-2; TRBD1 agrees at 10 bases. The V and J ends lost 2 bases and 1 base, in that order; junction bases with no gene match: 5. There are 17 residues in the CDR3. Per germline, CDR1 SGHRS and CDR2 YFSETQ. In DNA form, the CDR3 reads TGCGCCAGCAGCTTCAGCGGGACAGGGGTGAACACCGGGGAGCTGTTTTTT. The encoded protein is CASSFSGTGVNTGELFF. The variable domain in full, with the rest retrieved from reference TRBV5-1 and TRBJ2-2, is KAGVTQTPRYLIKTRGQQVTLSCSPISGHRSVSWYQQTPGQGLQFLFEYFSETQRNKGNFPGRFSGRQFSNSRSEMNVSTLELGDSALYLCASSFSGTGVNTGELFFGEGSRLTVL.

The chain uses TRBV19 and TRBJ1-1; maybe TRBD1 (5 bases). The CDR3 has 14 residues. V lost 4 bases, J lost 2 bases, and 11 bases lay in between. Per germline, CDR1 LNHDA and CDR2 SQIVND (reference sequence). CDR3 amino acids: CASSSGHSNTEAFF. In DNA form, the CDR3 reads TGTGCCAGTAGTAGCGGACACAGCAACACTGAAGCTTTCTTT.

This chain links TRBV14 with TRBJ2-3; 12 positions agree with TRBD2. Germline lookup yields CDR1 SGHDN and CDR2 FVKESK. The V gene end was trimmed by 1 base and the J gene end by 4 bases; junction bases not matched to a gene: 12. The CDR3 sequence is 19 residues long. CDR3 protein: CASSQGEWSTSGRADTQYF. The CDR3 region has the DNA TGTGCCAGCAGCCAAGGAGAGTGGTCGACTAGCGGGAGAGCAGATACGCAGTATTTT.

The J gene is TRBJ1-1, the V gene TRBV2; D gene unclear. CDR1 and CDR2 from the germline V gene are SNHLY and FYNNEI. This CDR3 has 12 residues. V lost 7 bases and J 1 base, leaving 7 bases between the germline ends. The CDR3 loop is CASKRQNTEAFF. The CDR3, as DNA: TGTGCCAGCAAGAGGCAGAACACTGAAGCTTTCTTT.

The chain links TRBV7-2 to TRBJ2-1; 16 nucleotides align to TRBD2. The CDR3 length is 18 residues. V was pared by 9 bases and J by 9 bases, with 17 bases of the junction left unmatched. Germline CDR1 reads SGHTA; CDR2 reads FQGNSA. In DNA, the CDR3 is TGTGCCAGTCTTAACCGACCGGGACTAGCGGGGGGGCCGGGTGAGCAGTTCTTC. Encoded protein: CASLNRPGLAGGPGEQFF.

The V and J genes are TRBV27 and TRBJ2-5; maybe TRBD2 (6 bases). From germline, CDR1 is MNHEY and CDR2 SMNVEV (reference sequence). The CDR3 extends over 16 amino acids. Trimming shortened V by 1 base and J by 1 base, and 13 bases separated the two germline ends. The CDR3, as DNA: TGTGCCAGCAGTTTATTGGCGGGGTGGAGCCAAGAGACCCAGTACTTC. Encoded protein: CASSLLAGWSQETQYF.

The chain has TRBV28 and TRBJ1-5; D might be TRBD1 (5 bases). V was cut by 6 bases and J by 0 bases, with 12 bases left in between. The CDR3 has 15 amino acids. The germline CDR1 and CDR2 sequences are MDHEN and SYDVKM. CDR3 bases: TGTGCCAGCAGGTCAGGGCAGCCTAGCAATCAGCCCCAGCATTTT. It specifies CASRSGQPSNQPQHF.

The V and J genes are TRBV11-3 and TRBJ2-7; a weak D match, TRBD1 (6 bases). V was cut by 3 bases and J by 3 bases, with 15 bases left in between. Germline lookup yields CDR1 SGHNT and CDR2 YENEEA. This CDR3 region has 15 residues. The CDR3 DNA reads as TGTGCCAGCAGCTTCGGACAGACCCCAGACTACGAGCAGTACTTC. Translated: CASSFGQTPDYEQYF.

V is TRBV7-2 and J is TRBJ1-4; TRBD1 aligns across 7 bases. Germline V lookup: CDR1 SGHTA, CDR2 FQGNSA. CDR3 size: 16 residues. V lost 2 bases to trimming and J lost 8 bases; unmatched junction nucleotides: 11. CDR3 sequence reads: CASSLKNRGLEEKLFF. The CDR3 region has the DNA TGTGCCAGCAGCTTAAAAAACAGGGGCTTGGAGGAAAAACTGTTTTTT.

The CDR3: CASSIGDSNYGYTF. CDR3 coding DNA: TGTGCCAGCAGTATAGGGGACAGTAACTATGGCTACACCTTC. J is TRBJ1-2 and V is TRBV28, with 7 positions matching TRBD1. The V gene end was trimmed by 5 bases and the J gene end by 1 base; junction bases not matched to a gene: 4. This CDR3 contains 14 residues. Germline-derived CDR1 and CDR2 are MDHEN and SYDVKM.

V usage is TRBV27 and J usage is TRBJ1-1, with D possibly being TRBD1 (5 bases). The germline gives CDR1 MNHEY, CDR2 SMNVEV (reference sequence). V lost 3 bases, J lost 5 bases, and 13 bases lay in between. The CDR3 runs 14 residues. The CDR3 DNA reads as TGTGCCAGCAGTTTCCACAGGTCTGGGACTGAAGCTTTCTTT. This gives the protein CASSFHRSGTEAFF.

CDR3: CASSPPGTGARNQPQHF. The CDR3 DNA reads TGTGCCAGCAGTCCCCCCGGGACAGGGGCCCGCAATCAGCCCCAGCATTTT. This chain joins TRBV28 and TRBJ1-5; 10 bases match TRBD1. Germline-derived CDR1 and CDR2 are MDHEN and SYDVKM. The CDR3 length is 17 residues. The V and J ends lost 5 bases and 2 bases, in that order; junction bases with no gene match: 9.

The rearrangement joins TRBV14 to TRBJ1-6; 8 nucleotides align to TRBD1. This CDR3 is built from 16 residues. Germline-derived CDR1 and CDR2 are SGHDN and FVKESK. Trimming took 4 bases from V and 9 from J; bases not matched to a gene: 11. CDR3 in DNA: TGTGCCAGCAGCCCCCAGGGGGCGGGGGCTGGTTCACCCCTCCACTTT. It translates to CASSPQGAGAGSPLHF. The full variable domain, with the rest looked up from reference TRBV14 and TRBJ1-6, is EAGVTQFPSHSVIEKGQTVTLRCDPISGHDNLYWYRRVMGKEIKFLLHFVKESKQDESGMPNNRFLAERTGGTYSTLKVQPAELEDSGVYFCASSPQGAGAGSPLHFGNGTRLTVT.

The V gene is TRBV6-5, the J gene TRBJ2-7; 12 nucleotides line up with TRBD2. Germline lookup yields CDR1 MNHEY and CDR2 SVGAGI. V dropped 4 bases and J dropped 4; count of bases not matched to a gene: 5. This CDR3 comprises 15 residues. This CDR3 is CASSFGLAGMYEQYF. The CDR3 bases are TGTGCCAGCAGTTTCGGACTAGCGGGGATGTACGAGCAGTACTTC.

For this clone: Other DNA sequences within the sample encode an identical CDR3. This chain connects TRBV5-1 to TRBJ2-3; D unresolved. V gave up 0 bases and J gave up 1 base, with 6 bases separating them. CDR3 length equals 14 residues. Germline V gives CDR1 SGHRS, CDR2 YFSETQ. CDR3 in amino acids: CASSLAGGTDTQYF. CDR3 DNA: TGCGCCAGCAGCTTGGCCGGAGGCACAGATACGCAGTATTTT.

The chain couples TRBV7-8 to TRBJ2-7, with D possibly TRBD1 on 5 matching bases. The germline gives CDR1 SGHVS, CDR2 FQNEAQ. The V and J ends lost 2 bases and 2 bases respectively, with 13 bases between them. The CDR3 spans 15 residues. CDR3 sequence (DNA): TGTGCCAGCAGCTTATCCCCAGGGAAGGCCTACGAGCAGTACTTC. It translates to CASSLSPGKAYEQYF.

The chain uses TRBV19 and TRBJ1-4, with D possibly being TRBD1 (5 bases). Germline V CDR1 and CDR2: LNHDA, SQIVND (reference sequence). Trimming left V 3 bases short and J 0 bases short, with 11 bases between. The CDR3 extends over 16 amino acids. The CDR3: CASSIQGATTNEKLFF. CDR3 DNA: TGTGCCAGTAGTATTCAGGGCGCAACAACTAATGAAAAACTGTTTTTT. The whole variable domain, remainder taken from reference TRBV19 and TRBJ1-4, is DGGITQSPKYLFRKEGQNVTLSCEQNLNHDAMYWYRQDPGQGLRLIYYSQIVNDFQKGDIAEGYSVSREKKESFPLTVTSAQKNPTAFYLCASSIQGATTNEKLFFGSGTQLSVL.

This chain uses TRBV5-4 with TRBJ2-1; 9 bases agree with TRBD2. The junction had 3 bases not matched to a gene; V was cut back by 1 base and J by 4 bases. Germline V gives CDR1 SGHNT, CDR2 YYREEE (reference sequence). CDR3 size: 15 residues. This chain's CDR3 is CASSLRRGGYNEQFF. CDR3 coding DNA: TGTGCCAGCAGCTTGAGGCGGGGGGGGTACAATGAGCAGTTCTTC.

A word on this clone: The same CDR3 is also encoded by other DNA sequences in this sample. The gene calls are TRBV29-1 and TRBJ1-1; 10 bases map to TRBD1. CDR1 and CDR2 from the germline V gene are SQVTM and ANQGSEA. The CDR3 consists of 13 residues. V gave up 4 bases and J gave up 3 bases; unmatched junction bases: 2. Here the CDR3 reads CSVGTGGDTEAFF. CDR3 DNA sequence: TGCAGCGTTGGGACAGGGGGAGACACTGAAGCTTTCTTT.

This clone was observed a few times. The CDR3 loop is CASSLQGGGAGETQYF. CDR3 in DNA: TGCGCCAGCAGCTTGCAAGGCGGGGGGGCCGGTGAGACCCAGTACTTC. V gene TRBV5-1 combines with J gene TRBJ2-5; the match to TRBD2 covers 9 bases. V was clipped by 1 base and J by 5 bases; unmatched bases: 9. Germline V gives CDR1 SGHRS, CDR2 YFSETQ. The CDR3 has 16 amino acids.

In DNA, the CDR3 is TGTGCCAGCAGCTCCTCCTCCTACGAGCAGTACTTC. As protein: CASSSSSYEQYF. This rearrangement joins TRBV7-6 to TRBJ2-7; no clear D. This CDR3 has 12 residues. The V and J ends lost 4 bases and 0 bases respectively, with 4 bases between them. Germline V gives CDR1 SGHVS, CDR2 FNYEAQ. The full variable domain, rest sourced from reference TRBV7-6 and TRBJ2-7, is GAGVSQSPRYKVTKRGQDVALRCDPISGHVSLYWYRQALGQGPEFLTYFNYEAQQDKSGLPNDRFSAERPEGSISTLTIQRTEQRDSAMYRCASSSSSYEQYFGPGTRLTVT.

This chain joins TRBV3-1 (or the pseudogene TRBV3-2) and TRBJ2-2; 11 bases match TRBD2. The V gene's germline CDR1 is LGHDT and CDR2 YNNKEL (reference sequence). There are 17 residues in the CDR3. The V segment lost 3 bases and the J segment 0 bases; nucleotides outside the gene matches: 3. The CDR3 spells CASSQVLAGANTGELFF. The DNA for the CDR3 is TGTGCCAGCAGCCAGGTACTAGCGGGAGCGAACACCGGGGAGCTGTTTTTT.

This chain joins TRBV28 and TRBJ1-2; 8 positions agree with TRBD1. CDR3 size: 12 residues. Germline CDR1 reads MDHEN; CDR2 reads SYDVKM. V shed 5 bases, J shed 10 bases, and the junction held 6 bases outside the gene matches. The DNA for the CDR3 is TGTGCCAGCAGTCCCCGACAGGGGCTCTACACCTTC. Protein: CASSPRQGLYTF.

The V call is TRBV14, the J call TRBJ2-2, with D tentatively TRBD1 (6 bases). The CDR3 runs 14 residues. The V end was cut by 7 bases, the J end by 0 bases, with 9 bases between. Looked up from germline, CDR1 is SGHDN and CDR2 is FVKESK. The CDR3 DNA is TGTGCCAGCATGGGGGCCGCGAACACCGGGGAGCTGTTTTTT. This encodes CASMGAANTGELFF.

This clone was seen ten or more times. The rearrangement joins TRBV27 to TRBJ2-2; perhaps TRBD2 as D (5 bases). Trimming shortened V by 2 bases and J by 7 bases, and 8 bases separated the two germline ends. Germline V gene data show CDR1 as MNHEY and CDR2 as SMNVEV (reference sequence). This CDR3 has 13 residues. CDR3 region: CASSLGLGGELFF. For the CDR3, the DNA is TGTGCCAGCAGTTTAGGACTGGGCGGGGAGCTGTTTTTT.

The CDR3, as DNA: TGTGCCAGCAGTGCGCTAGCTCCGGGACAGGGCACGAGCGGGGCCAACGTCCTGACTTTC. Amino acid sequence: CASSALAPGQGTSGANVLTF. V is TRBV2 and J is TRBJ2-6; TRBD1 agrees at 9 bases. Per the germline V gene, CDR1 is SNHLY and CDR2 is FYNNEI. The trim removed 4 bases at V and 4 bases at J, leaving 17 bases unmatched. This CDR3 spans 20 amino acids.